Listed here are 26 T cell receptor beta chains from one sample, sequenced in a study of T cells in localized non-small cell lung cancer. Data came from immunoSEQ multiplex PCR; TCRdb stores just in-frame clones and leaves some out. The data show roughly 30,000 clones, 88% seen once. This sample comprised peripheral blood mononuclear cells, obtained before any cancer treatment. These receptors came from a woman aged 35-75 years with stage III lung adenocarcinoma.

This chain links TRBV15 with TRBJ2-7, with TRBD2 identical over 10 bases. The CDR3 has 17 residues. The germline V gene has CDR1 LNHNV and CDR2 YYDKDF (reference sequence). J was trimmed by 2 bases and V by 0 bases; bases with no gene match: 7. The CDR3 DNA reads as TGTGCCACCAGCAGAGAAACCGGGACTAGCGACCCCTACGAGCAGTACTTC. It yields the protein CATSRETGTSDPYEQYF.

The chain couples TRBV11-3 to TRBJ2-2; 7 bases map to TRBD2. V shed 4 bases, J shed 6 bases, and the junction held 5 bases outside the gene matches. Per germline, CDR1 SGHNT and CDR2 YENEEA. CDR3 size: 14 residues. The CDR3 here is CASSSLRESGELFF. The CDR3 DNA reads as TGTGCCAGCAGCTCCCTGCGGGAGTCCGGGGAGCTGTTTTTT.

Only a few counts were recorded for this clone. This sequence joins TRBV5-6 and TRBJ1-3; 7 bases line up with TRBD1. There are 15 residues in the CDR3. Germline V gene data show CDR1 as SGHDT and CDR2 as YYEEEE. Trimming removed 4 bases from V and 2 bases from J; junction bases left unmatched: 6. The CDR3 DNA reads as TGTGCCAGCAGCGAGGTAGGGGGCACTGGAAACACCATATATTTT. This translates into CASSEVGGTGNTIYF. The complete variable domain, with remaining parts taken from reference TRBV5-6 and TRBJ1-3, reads DAGVTQSPTHLIKTRGQQVTLRCSPKSGHDTVSWYQQALGQGPQFIFQYYEEEERQRGNFPDRFSGHQFPNYSSELNVNALLLGDSALYLCASSEVGGTGNTIYFGEGSWLTVV.

CDR3 bases: TGCGCCAGCAGCGCCTCAGGGGCAGGGGAGACCCAGTACTTC. Translated, it gives CASSASGAGETQYF. The genes are TRBV5-1 and TRBJ2-5; tentatively, D is TRBD1 (6 bases). This CDR3 region has 14 residues. In germline, CDR1 is SGHRS, CDR2 YFSETQ. Trimming removed 4 bases from V and 5 bases from J, with 15 bases in between.

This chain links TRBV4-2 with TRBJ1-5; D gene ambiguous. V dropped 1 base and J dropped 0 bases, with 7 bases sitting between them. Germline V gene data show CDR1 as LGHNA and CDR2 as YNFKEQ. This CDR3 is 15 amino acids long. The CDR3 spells CASSQGEYSNQPQHF. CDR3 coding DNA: TGTGCCAGCAGCCAAGGGGAGTATAGCAATCAGCCCCAGCATTTT.

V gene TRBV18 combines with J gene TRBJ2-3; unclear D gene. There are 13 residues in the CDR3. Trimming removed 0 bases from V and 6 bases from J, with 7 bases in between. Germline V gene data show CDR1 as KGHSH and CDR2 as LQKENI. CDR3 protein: CASSPPYEDTQYF. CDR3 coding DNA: TGTGCCAGCTCACCACCGTATGAGGATACGCAGTATTTT.

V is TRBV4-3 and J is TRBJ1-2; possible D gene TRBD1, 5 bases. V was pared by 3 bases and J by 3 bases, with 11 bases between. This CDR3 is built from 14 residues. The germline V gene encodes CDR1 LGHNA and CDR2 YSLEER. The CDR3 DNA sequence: TGCGCCAGCAGCCAGAATACGGGGGACTATGGCTACACCTTC. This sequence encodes CASSQNTGDYGYTF.

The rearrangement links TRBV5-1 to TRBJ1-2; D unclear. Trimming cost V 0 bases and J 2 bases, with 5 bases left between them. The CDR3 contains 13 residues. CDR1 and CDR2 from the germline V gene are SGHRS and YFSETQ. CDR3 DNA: TGCGCCAGCAGCTTGGGGACGAACTATGGCTACACCTTC. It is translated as CASSLGTNYGYTF. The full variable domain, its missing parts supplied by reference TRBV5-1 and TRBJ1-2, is KAGVTQTPRYLIKTRGQQVTLSCSPISGHRSVSWYQQTPGQGLQFLFEYFSETQRNKGNFPGRFSGRQFSNSRSEMNVSTLELGDSALYLCASSLGTNYGYTFGSGTRLTVV.

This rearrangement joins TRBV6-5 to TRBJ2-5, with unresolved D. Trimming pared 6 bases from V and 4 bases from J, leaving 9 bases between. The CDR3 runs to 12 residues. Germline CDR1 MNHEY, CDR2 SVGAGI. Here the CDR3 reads CASRNIGETQYF. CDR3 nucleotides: TGTGCCAGCAGGAATATTGGAGAGACCCAGTACTTC.

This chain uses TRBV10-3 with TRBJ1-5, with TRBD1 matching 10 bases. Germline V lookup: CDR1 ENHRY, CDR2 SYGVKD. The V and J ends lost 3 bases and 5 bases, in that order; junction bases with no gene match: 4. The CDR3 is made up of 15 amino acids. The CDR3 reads CAISDSDRGYQPQHF. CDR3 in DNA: TGTGCCATCAGTGACTCGGACAGGGGGTATCAGCCCCAGCATTTT.

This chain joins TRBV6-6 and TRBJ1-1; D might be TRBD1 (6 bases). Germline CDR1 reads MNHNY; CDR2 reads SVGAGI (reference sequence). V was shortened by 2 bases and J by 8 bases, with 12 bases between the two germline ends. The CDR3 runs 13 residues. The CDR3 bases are TGTGCCAGCAGTTACGCAACAGGGTGGGAAGCTTTCTTT. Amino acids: CASSYATGWEAFF.

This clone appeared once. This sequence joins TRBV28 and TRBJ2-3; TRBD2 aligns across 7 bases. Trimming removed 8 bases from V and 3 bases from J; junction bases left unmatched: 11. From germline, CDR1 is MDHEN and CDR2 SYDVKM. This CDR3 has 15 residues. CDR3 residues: CASGGEREGTDTQYF. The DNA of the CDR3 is TGTGCCAGCGGTGGGGAGAGGGAGGGGACAGATACGCAGTATTTT.

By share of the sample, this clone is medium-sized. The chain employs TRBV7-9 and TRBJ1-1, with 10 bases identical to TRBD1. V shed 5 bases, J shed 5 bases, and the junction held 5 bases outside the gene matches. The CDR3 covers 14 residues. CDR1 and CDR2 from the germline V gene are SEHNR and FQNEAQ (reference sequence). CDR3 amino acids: CASSRRDRGTEAFF. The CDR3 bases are TGTGCCAGCAGCCGCCGGGACAGGGGTACTGAAGCTTTCTTT.

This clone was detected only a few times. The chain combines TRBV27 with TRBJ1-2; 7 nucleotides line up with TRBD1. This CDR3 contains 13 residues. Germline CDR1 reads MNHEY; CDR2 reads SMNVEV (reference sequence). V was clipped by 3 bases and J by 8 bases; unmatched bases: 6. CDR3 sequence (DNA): TGTGCCAGCAGTTTGGGGACAGACCGGGGCTACACCTTC. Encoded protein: CASSLGTDRGYTF.

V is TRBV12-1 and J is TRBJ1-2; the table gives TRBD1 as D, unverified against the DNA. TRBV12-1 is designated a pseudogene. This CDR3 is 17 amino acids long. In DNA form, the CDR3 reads TGTGCCAGCAGCTTTGCGATAGGGGGACAGGTAATGAATGGCTACACCTTC. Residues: CASSFAIGGQVMNGYTF.

Written as DNA, the CDR3 is TGTGCCAGCAATCTGGTAGCAGCTAACTATGGCTACACCTTC. This sequence encodes CASNLVAANYGYTF. The J gene is TRBJ1-2, the V gene TRBV28; D unclear. The CDR3 totals 14 residues. Trimming pared 7 bases from V and 0 bases from J, leaving 12 bases between. Germline V gene sequence: CDR1 MDHEN, CDR2 SYDVKM.

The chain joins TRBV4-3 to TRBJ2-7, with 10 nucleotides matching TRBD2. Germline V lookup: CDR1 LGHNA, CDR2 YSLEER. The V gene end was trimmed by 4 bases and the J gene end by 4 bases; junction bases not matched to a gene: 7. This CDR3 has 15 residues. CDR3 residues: CASSLLSGGMYEQYF. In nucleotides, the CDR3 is TGCGCCAGCAGCCTCCTTAGCGGGGGGATGTACGAGCAGTACTTC.

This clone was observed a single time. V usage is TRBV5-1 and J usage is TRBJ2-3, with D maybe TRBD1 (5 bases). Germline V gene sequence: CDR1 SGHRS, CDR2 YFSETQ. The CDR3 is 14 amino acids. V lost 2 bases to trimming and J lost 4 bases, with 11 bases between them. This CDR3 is CASSFGPRADTQYF. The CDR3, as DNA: TGCGCCAGCAGCTTCGGGCCCAGGGCAGATACGCAGTATTTT.

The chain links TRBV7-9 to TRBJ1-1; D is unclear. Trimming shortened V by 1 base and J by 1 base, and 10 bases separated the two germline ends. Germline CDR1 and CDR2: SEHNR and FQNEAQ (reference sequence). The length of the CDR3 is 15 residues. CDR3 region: CASSLGSVKNTEAFF. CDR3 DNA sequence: TGTGCCAGCAGCTTAGGTTCGGTTAAGAACACTGAAGCTTTCTTT.

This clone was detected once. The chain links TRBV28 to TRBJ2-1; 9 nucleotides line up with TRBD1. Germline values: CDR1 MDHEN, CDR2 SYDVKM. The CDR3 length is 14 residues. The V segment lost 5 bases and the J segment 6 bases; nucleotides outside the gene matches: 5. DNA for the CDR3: TGTGCCAGCAGTGGGACAGGGCCGGGCAATGAGCAGTTCTTC. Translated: CASSGTGPGNEQFF. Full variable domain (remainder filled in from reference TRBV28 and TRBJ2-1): DVKVTQSSRYLVKRTGEKVFLECVQDMDHENMFWYRQDPGLGLRLIYFSYDVKMKEKGDIPEGYSVSREKKERFSLILESASTNQTSMYLCASSGTGPGNEQFFGPGTRLTVL.

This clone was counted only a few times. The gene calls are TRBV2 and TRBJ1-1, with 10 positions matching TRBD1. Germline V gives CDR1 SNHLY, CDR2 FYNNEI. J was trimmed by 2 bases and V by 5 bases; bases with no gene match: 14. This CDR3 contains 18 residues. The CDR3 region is CASSQGQGGGGGNTEAFF. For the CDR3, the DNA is TGTGCCAGCAGTCAAGGACAGGGGGGCGGGGGAGGAAACACTGAAGCTTTCTTT.

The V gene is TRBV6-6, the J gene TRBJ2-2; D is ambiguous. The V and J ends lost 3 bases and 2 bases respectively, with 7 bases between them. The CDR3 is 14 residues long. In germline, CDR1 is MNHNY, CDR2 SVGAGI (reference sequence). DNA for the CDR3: TGTGCCAGCAGTTATGTGGTTAACACCGGGGAGCTGTTTTTT. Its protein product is CASSYVVNTGELFF.

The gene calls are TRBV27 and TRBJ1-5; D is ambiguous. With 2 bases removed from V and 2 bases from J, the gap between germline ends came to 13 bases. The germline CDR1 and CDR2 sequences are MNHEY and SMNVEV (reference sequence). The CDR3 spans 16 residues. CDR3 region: CASSLEAGLGNQPQHF. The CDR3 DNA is TGTGCCAGCAGTTTAGAAGCGGGTTTAGGCAATCAGCCCCAGCATTTT.

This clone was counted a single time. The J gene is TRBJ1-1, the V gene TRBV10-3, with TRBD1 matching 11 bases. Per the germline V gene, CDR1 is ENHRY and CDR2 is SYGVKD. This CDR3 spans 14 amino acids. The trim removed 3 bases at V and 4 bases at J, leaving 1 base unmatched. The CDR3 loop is CAISDGTGGTEAFF. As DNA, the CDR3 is TGTGCCATCAGTGATGGGACAGGGGGCACTGAAGCTTTCTTT.

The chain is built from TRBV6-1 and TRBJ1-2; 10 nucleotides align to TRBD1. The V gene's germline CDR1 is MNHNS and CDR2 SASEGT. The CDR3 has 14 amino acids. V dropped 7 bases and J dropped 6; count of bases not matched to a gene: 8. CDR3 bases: TGTGCCAGCACTTACGGGGACAGGGGAGATGGCTACACCTTC. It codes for CASTYGDRGDGYTF.

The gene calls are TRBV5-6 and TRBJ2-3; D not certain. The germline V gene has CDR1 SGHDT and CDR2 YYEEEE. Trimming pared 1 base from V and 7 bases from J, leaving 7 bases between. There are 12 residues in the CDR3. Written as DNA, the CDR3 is TGTGCCAGCAGCTTGAACGCGAATACGCAGTATTTT. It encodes CASSLNANTQYF.